Below, 4 T cell receptor beta chains from the same sample are listed, as sequenced in a study of early T cells in non-severe SARS-CoV-2 infection. TCRdb re-called the 5' RACE reads with MiXCR, one entry per CDR3 protein. The sample has roughly 27,000 distinct CDR3 sequences, about 5% seen once. The sample consisted of whole blood. Receptors originate from an adult who was a healthcare worker with PCR-confirmed SARS-CoV-2 infection or an uninfected control (not recorded which).

This clonotype was seen at least ten times. This chain links TRBV27 with TRBJ1-1; no clear D gene. This CDR3 comprises 14 residues. Germline V gene lookup returns CDR1 MNHEY and CDR2 SMNVEV (reference sequence). V was shortened by 3 bases and J by 8 bases, with 16 bases between the two germline ends. This chain's CDR3 is CASSFSFRKEEAFF. The CDR3 nucleotides read TGTGCCAGCAGTTTTTCTTTCCGGAAGGAGGAAGCTTTCTTT.

V is TRBV7-9 and J is TRBJ2-7; 7 nucleotides line up with TRBD1. The germline CDR1 and CDR2 sequences are SEHNR and FQNEAQ (reference sequence). The CDR3 length is 13 residues. Unmatched junction bases numbered 2, after V lost 3 bases and J lost 3 bases. The DNA of the CDR3 is TGTGCCAGCAGCTTCCCAGGGGGCTACGAGCAGTACTTC. The encoded protein is CASSFPGGYEQYF.

This clonotype occurred many times. V and J are TRBV12-3 or TRBV12-4 and TRBJ1-2; D gene unclear. The CDR3 is made up of 12 amino acids. Trimming removed 2 bases from V and 7 bases from J, with 8 bases in between. The chain's CDR3 is CASSLRLGGYTF. The CDR3 DNA reads TGTGCCAGCAGTTTAAGGCTCGGTGGCTACACCTTC.

This clonotype was found many times. The chain has TRBV19 and TRBJ2-2; D remains ambiguous. Trimming removed 4 bases at V and 2 bases at J, with 8 bases between. CDR1 LNHDA and CDR2 SQIVND come from the germline V gene (reference sequence). The CDR3 extends over 14 amino acids. The CDR3 loop is CASSTFTNTGELFF. CDR3 nucleotide sequence: TGTGCCAGTAGTACCTTCACCAACACCGGGGAGCTGTTTTTT.